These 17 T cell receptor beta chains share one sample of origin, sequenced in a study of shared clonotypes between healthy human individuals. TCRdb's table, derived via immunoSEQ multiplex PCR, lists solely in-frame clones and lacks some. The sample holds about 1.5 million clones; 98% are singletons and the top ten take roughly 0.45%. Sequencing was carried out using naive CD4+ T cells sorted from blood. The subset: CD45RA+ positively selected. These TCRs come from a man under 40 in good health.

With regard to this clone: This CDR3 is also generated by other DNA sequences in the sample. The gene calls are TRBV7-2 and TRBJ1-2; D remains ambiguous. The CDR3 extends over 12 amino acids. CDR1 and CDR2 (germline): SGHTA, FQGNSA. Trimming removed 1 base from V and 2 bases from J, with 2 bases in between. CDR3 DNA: TGTGCCAGCAGCTTAGTAAACTATGGCTACACCTTC. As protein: CASSLVNYGYTF.

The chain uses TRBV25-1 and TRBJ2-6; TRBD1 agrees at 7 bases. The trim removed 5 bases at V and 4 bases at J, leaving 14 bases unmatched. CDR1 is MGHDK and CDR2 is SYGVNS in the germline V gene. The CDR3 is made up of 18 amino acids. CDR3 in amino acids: CASSKLGQGVGGANVLTF. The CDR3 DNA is TGTGCCAGCAGTAAACTCGGGCAGGGGGTGGGAGGGGCCAACGTCCTGACTTTC.

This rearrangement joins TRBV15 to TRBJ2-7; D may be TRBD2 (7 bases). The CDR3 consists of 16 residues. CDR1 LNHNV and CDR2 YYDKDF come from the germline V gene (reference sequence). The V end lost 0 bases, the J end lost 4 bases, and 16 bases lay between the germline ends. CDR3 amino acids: CATSRDRLAQGYEQYF. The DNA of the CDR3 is TGTGCCACCAGCAGAGACCGACTAGCCCAGGGGTACGAGCAGTACTTC.

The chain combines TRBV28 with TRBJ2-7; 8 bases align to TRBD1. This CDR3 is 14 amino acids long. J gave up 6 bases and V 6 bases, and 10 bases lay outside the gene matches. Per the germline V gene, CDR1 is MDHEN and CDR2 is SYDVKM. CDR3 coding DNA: TGTGCCAGCAGAAGGACAGGGCCGATCTCCGAGCAGTACTTC. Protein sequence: CASRRTGPISEQYF.

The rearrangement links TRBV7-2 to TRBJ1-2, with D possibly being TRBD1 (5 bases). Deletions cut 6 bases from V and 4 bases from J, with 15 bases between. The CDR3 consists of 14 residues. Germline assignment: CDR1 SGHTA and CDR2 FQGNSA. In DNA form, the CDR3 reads TGTGCCAGCAGGAGGGACGGAGGGTTCTATGGCTACACCTTC. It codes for CASRRDGGFYGYTF.

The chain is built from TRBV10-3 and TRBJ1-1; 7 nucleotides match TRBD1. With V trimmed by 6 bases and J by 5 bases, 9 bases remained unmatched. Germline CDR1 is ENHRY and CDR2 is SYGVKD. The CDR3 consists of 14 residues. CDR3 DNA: TGTGCCATCAGCGGACAGGTTGGTGGGACTGAAGCTTTCTTT. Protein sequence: CAISGQVGGTEAFF.

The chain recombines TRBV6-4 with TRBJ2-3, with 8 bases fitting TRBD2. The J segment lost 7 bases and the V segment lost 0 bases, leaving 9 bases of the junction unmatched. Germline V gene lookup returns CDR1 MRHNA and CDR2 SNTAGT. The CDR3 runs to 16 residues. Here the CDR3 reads CASSDSAGAGLNTQYF. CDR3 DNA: TGTGCCAGCAGTGACTCAGCGGGAGCGGGTCTGAATACGCAGTATTTT.

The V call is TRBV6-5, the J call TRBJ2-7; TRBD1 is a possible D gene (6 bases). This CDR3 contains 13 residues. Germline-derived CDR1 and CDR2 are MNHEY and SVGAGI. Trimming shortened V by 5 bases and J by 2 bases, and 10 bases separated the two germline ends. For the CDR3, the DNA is TGTGCCAGCAGTGTGGACAGAACCTACGAGCAGTACTTC. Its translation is CASSVDRTYEQYF.

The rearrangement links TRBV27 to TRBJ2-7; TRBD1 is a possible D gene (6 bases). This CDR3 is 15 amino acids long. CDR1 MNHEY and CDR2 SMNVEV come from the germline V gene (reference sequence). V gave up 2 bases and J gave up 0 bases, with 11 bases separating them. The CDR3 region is CASSLQGLYSYEQYF. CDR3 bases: TGTGCCAGCAGTTTACAGGGGCTCTACTCCTACGAGCAGTACTTC.

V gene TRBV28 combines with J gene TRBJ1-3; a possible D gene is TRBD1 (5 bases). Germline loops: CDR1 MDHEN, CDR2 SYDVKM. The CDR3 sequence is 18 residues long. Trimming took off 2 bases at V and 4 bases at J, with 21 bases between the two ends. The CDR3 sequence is CASSLMPLGQGGGNTIYF. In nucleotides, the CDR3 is TGTGCCAGCAGTTTAATGCCCCTAGGGCAGGGAGGAGGAAACACCATATATTTT.

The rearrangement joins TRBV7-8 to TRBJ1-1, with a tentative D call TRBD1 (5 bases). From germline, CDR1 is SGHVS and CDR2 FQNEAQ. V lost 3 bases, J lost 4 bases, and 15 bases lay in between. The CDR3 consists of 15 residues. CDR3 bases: TGTGCCAGCAGCTTGGCAGACAGCCTGGGCACTGAAGCTTTCTTT. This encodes CASSLADSLGTEAFF. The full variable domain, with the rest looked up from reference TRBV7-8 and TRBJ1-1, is GAGVSQSPRYKVAKRGQDVALRCDPISGHVSLFWYQQALGQGPEFLTYFQNEAQLDKSGLPSDRFFAERPEGSVSTLKIQRTQQEDSAVYLCASSLADSLGTEAFFGQGTRLTVV.

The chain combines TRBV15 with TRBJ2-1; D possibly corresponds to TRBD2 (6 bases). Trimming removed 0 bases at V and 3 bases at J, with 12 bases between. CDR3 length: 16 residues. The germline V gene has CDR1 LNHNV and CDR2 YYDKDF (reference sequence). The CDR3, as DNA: TGTGCCACCAGCAGAGATCCCGGGACTTACTACAATGAGCAGTTCTTC. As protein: CATSRDPGTYYNEQFF.

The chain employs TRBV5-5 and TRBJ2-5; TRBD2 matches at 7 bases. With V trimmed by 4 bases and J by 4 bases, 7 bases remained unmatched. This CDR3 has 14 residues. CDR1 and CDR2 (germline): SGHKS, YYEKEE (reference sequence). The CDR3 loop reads CASSTTSNGETQYF. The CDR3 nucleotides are TGTGCCAGCAGCACGACTAGCAACGGAGAGACCCAGTACTTC. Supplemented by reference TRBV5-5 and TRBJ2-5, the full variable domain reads DAGVTQSPTHLIKTRGQQVTLRCSPISGHKSVSWYQQVLGQGPQFIFQYYEKEERGRGNFPDRFSARQFPNYSSELNVNALLLGDSALYLCASSTTSNGETQYFGPGTRLLVL.

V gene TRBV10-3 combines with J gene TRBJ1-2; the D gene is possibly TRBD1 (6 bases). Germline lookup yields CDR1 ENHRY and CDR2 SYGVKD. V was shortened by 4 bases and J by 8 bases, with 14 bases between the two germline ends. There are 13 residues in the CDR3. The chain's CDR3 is CAISGGTTMGYTF. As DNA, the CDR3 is TGTGCCATCAGTGGAGGGACAACTATGGGCTACACCTTC.

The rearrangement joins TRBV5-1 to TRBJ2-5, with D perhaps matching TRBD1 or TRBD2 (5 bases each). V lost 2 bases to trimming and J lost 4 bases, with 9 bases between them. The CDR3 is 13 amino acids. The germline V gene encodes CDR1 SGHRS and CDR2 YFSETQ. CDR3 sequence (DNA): TGCGCCAGCAGCTTCGATGGGGGAGAGACCCAGTACTTC. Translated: CASSFDGGETQYF.

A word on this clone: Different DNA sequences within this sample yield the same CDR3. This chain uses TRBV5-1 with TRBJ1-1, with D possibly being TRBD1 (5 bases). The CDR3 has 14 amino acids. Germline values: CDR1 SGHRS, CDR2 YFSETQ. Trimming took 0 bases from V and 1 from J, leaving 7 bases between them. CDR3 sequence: CASSLAGPNTEAFF. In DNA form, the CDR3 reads TGCGCCAGCAGCTTGGCGGGACCGAACACTGAAGCTTTCTTT.

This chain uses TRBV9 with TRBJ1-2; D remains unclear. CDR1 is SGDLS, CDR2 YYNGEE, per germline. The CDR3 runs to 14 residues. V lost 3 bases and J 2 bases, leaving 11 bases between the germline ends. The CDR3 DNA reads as TGTGCCAGCAGCGGGAGGACGGAAAACTATGGCTACACCTTC. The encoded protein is CASSGRTENYGYTF.